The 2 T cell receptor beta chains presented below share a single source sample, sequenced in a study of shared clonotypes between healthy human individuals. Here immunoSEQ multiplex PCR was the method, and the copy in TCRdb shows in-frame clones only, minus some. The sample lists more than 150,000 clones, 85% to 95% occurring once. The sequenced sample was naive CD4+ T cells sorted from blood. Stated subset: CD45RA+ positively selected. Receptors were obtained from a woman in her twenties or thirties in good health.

The CDR3 protein is CASSSTFEQYF. For the CDR3, the DNA is TGTGCCAGCAGCTCAACCTTCGAGCAGTACTTC. The chain carries TRBV7-9 and TRBJ2-5; D not certain. The DNA end is more similar to TRBJ2-7, so the J call may be wrong. The germline CDR1 and CDR2 sequences are SEHNR and FQNEAQ (reference sequence). This CDR3 region has 11 residues.

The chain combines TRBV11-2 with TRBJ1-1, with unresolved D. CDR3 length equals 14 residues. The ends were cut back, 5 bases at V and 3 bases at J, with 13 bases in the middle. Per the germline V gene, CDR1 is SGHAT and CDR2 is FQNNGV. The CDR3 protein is CASSPSGWDTEAFF. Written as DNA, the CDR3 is TGTGCCAGCAGCCCGTCCGGTTGGGACACTGAAGCTTTCTTT.